The 2 T cell receptor beta chains below were found in one sample sequenced in a study of patients and donors after allogeneic stem cell transplantation. Using its own MiXCR run on the RT-PCR reads, TCRdb lists one record per CDR3 protein. The sample holds around 82,000 distinct CDR3 sequences, 4% to 5% seen once. The specimen was blood, either unsorted or a sorted T cell fraction (not recorded which). The receptors were sampled from a human donor who was either an allogeneic HSCT recipient or a stem cell or donor lymphocyte infusion donor (not recorded which). It is not recorded whose cells these are; they may come from a transplant donor.

In its sample, this clonotype was seen many times. The chain couples TRBV5-1 to TRBJ1-1; TRBD1 aligns across 7 bases. The CDR3 sequence is 14 residues long. Germline trimming cut 4 bases from V and 2 bases from J; bases unmatched to any gene: 5. Germline V lookup: CDR1 SGHRS, CDR2 YFSETQ. The chain's CDR3 is CASSKGAGNTEAFF. CDR3 nucleotide sequence: TGCGCCAGCAGCAAGGGGGCGGGAAACACTGAAGCTTTCTTT. The complete variable domain, with remaining parts taken from reference TRBV5-1 and TRBJ1-1, reads KAGVTQTPRYLIKTRGQQVTLSCSPISGHRSVSWYQQTPGQGLQFLFEYFSETQRNKGNFPGRFSGRQFSNSRSEMNVSTLELGDSALYLCASSKGAGNTEAFFGQGTRLTVV.

In its sample, this clonotype was seen many times. V and J are TRBV12-3 or TRBV12-4 and TRBJ2-3; the D is unclear. The CDR3 loop spans 13 amino acids. V lost 3 bases and J lost 7, with 11 bases in between. The CDR3 reads CASSLESGYTQYF. The DNA for the CDR3 is TGTGCCAGCAGTTTGGAGTCTGGGTATACGCAGTATTTT.